One T cell receptor beta chain is described in this entry. Some clones are missing from TCRdb's copy, which holds only in-frame ones; the method was immunoSEQ multiplex PCR. This sample has a few hundred thousand clones; about 92% occur once, and the top ten carry approximately 0.65%. This entry belongs to a study of blood T cell repertoires in COVID-19. Study in general: The cDNA or gDNA used as material had been derived from T cells, B-cell-depleted T cells, or PBMCs.

Participants were aged about 18 to 90 years from roughly 26 US areas. Participants' reported clinical history set cohort assignment. Recovered status in Cohort 3 required two negative PCRs, clearance, or symptom resolution. The TCR was taken from a young man who had recovered from COVID-19. Sequences were obtained from PBMCs or T cells enriched from blood (not recorded which).

The CDR3 sequence: CASSSLTATNEKLFF. CDR3 coding DNA: TGTGCCAGTAGTTCTTTGACAGCAACTAATGAAAAACTGTTTTTT. The chain links TRBV19 to TRBJ1-4, with a weak D call TRBD1 (5 bases). Trimming removed 5 bases from V and 0 bases from J, with 10 bases in between. The germline V gene has CDR1 LNHDA and CDR2 SQIVND (reference sequence). The CDR3 is made up of 15 amino acids.